These 23 T cell receptor beta chains were all obtained from the same sample, sequenced in a study of T cells in Graves' hyperthyroidism and ophthalmopathy. From RNA transcripts, TCR beta CDR3 regions were amplified. First-round RT-PCR of the TCR CDR3 relied on the HTBI primer set. Each CDR3 protein gets one entry after TCRdb re-called the multiplex PCR reads with MiXCR. The profile shows 620,000 or so distinct CDR3 sequences, about 14% of them singletons. The specimen sequenced was blood. All receptors derive from a woman aged 45-59 years with Graves' ophthalmopathy.

The J gene is TRBJ2-3, the V gene TRBV2, with D perhaps matching TRBD1 or TRBD2 (7 bases each). The CDR3 covers 14 residues. CDR1 and CDR2 from the germline V gene are SNHLY and FYNNEI. Trimming stripped 5 bases from V and 6 bases from J, with 15 bases between. CDR3 region: CASSSTGREDTQYF. CDR3 nucleotide sequence: TGTGCCAGCAGTTCGACAGGGAGGGAGGATACGCAGTATTTT.

This clonotype was observed at least ten times. The chain links TRBV7-2 to TRBJ2-2; D is undetermined. The germline V gene encodes CDR1 SGHTA and CDR2 FQGNSA. The CDR3 totals 15 residues. V was pared by 5 bases and J by 3 bases, with 13 bases between. CDR3 DNA sequence: TGTGCCAGCAGCCCCCCCCCTGGGGACACCGGGGAGCTGTTTTTT. This encodes CASSPPPGDTGELFF. The variable domain in full, with the rest retrieved from reference TRBV7-2 and TRBJ2-2, is GAGVSQSPSNKVTEKGKDVELRCDPISGHTALYWYRQSLGQGLEFLIYFQGNSAPDKSGLPSDRFSAERTGGSVSTLTIQRTQQEDSAVYLCASSPPPGDTGELFFGEGSRLTVL.

V is TRBV19 and J is TRBJ1-2; 7 bases map to TRBD1. The CDR3 is 15 residues long. Germline V gene sequence: CDR1 LNHDA, CDR2 SQIVND (reference sequence). Trimming at V came to 4 bases and at J to 5 bases, leaving 10 bases not matched to a gene. In DNA form, the CDR3 reads TGTGCCAGTAGTAACTACAGGGGTGTGAAGTATGGCTACACCTTC. Translation: CASSNYRGVKYGYTF.

The V call is TRBV24-1, the J call TRBJ2-1; 9 bases match TRBD2. Germline V gene data show CDR1 as KGHDR and CDR2 as SFDVKD. The CDR3 is 20 amino acids. The trim removed 2 bases at V and 1 base at J, leaving 14 bases unmatched. The CDR3 bases are TGTGCCACCAGTGATTCAGGGGCGGGAGGGCCATTCGAGTCCTACAATGAGCAGTTCTTC. Protein sequence: CATSDSGAGGPFESYNEQFF.

Notes on this clonotype: This may stem from a read error, because a much larger clone lies one nucleotide away. The V call is TRBV18, the J call TRBJ2-1, with D perhaps matching TRBD1 (6 bases). V lost 3 bases to trimming and J lost 2 bases, with 17 bases between them. The CDR3 contains 17 residues. Germline-derived CDR1 and CDR2 are KGHSH and LQKENI. The CDR3 DNA follows: TGTGCCAGCTCACCTTATCCCGAACAGGGAACCTACAATGAGCAGTTCTTC. It specifies CASSPYPEQGTYNEQFF.

This clonotype was found many times. J is TRBJ2-3 and V is TRBV29-1, with 13 bases fitting TRBD2. Losses at the gene ends were 7 bases for V and 5 bases for J; bases not matched to a gene: 9. Germline V gene sequence: CDR1 SQVTM, CDR2 ANQGSEA. CDR3 length: 15 amino acids. The CDR3 loop reads CSARGLAGVLDTQYF. CDR3 nucleotide sequence: TGCAGCGCTAGAGGACTAGCGGGAGTTCTAGATACGCAGTATTTT.

A note on this clonotype: The missing conserved phenylalanine or tryptophan at the end of this CDR3 makes a read error likely. The chain is built from TRBV10-3 and TRBJ2-1; 12 bases are a match to TRBD2. Trimming took 1 base from V and 9 from J; bases not matched to a gene: 7. The V gene's germline CDR1 is ENHRY and CDR2 SYGVKD. CDR3 length equals 16 residues. CDR3: CAISELLAGGQGEQFL. Here the CDR3 DNA reads TGTGCCATCAGTGAGTTGCTAGCGGGAGGGCAGGGTGAGCAGTTCTTA.

This clonotype has at least ten counts. The chain carries TRBV20-1 and TRBJ1-6; no definite D call. Germline V gene lookup returns CDR1 DFQATT and CDR2 SNEGSKA (reference sequence). V was pared by 5 bases and J by 6 bases, with 8 bases between. The CDR3 has 12 residues. CDR3 in amino acids: CSAGRVNSPLHF. As DNA, the CDR3 is TGCAGTGCTGGACGGGTTAATTCACCCCTCCACTTT.

The DNA for the CDR3 is TGCAGTGCCTACGGACTAGCGGGAGTATCCTACAATGAGCAGTTCTTC. Translating it yields CSAYGLAGVSYNEQFF. The V gene is TRBV20-1, the J gene TRBJ2-1; 13 bases map to TRBD2. CDR1 and CDR2 from the germline V gene are DFQATT and SNEGSKA (reference sequence). The V gene end was trimmed by 6 bases and the J gene end by 1 base; junction bases not matched to a gene: 6. This CDR3 is 16 amino acids long.

The chain couples TRBV28 to TRBJ2-7; D is perhaps TRBD2 (6 bases). The length of the CDR3 is 15 residues. Deletions cut 7 bases from V and 2 bases from J, with 18 bases between. Germline CDR1 MDHEN, CDR2 SYDVKM. This chain's CDR3 is CASKLNAGGTYEQYF. CDR3 nucleotides: TGTGCCAGCAAGTTGAACGCCGGGGGAACCTACGAGCAGTACTTC.

This clonotype has ten or more counts. The genes are TRBV20-1 and TRBJ1-5, with a possible D match to TRBD1 (6 bases). Looked up from germline, CDR1 is DFQATT and CDR2 is SNEGSKA (reference sequence). The CDR3 is made up of 15 amino acids. Trimming removed 3 bases from V and 6 bases from J, with 18 bases in between. CDR3 sequence: CSARGNSGEGQPQHF. In DNA, the CDR3 is TGCAGTGCTAGGGGTAATTCAGGGGAGGGTCAGCCCCAGCATTTT.

This clonotype was detected many times. The V and J genes are TRBV7-9 and TRBJ2-6, with D possibly matching TRBD2 (6 bases). The CDR3 consists of 14 residues. CDR1 and CDR2 from the germline V gene are SEHNR and FQNEAQ (reference sequence). V lost 0 bases and J 13 bases, leaving 13 bases between the germline ends. The CDR3 DNA follows: TGTGCCAGCAGCTTAGCACAGGATGGGGGGGTCCTGACTTTC. Translated: CASSLAQDGGVLTF.

The rearrangement joins TRBV20-1 to TRBJ1-5, with D possibly being TRBD1 (5 bases). Germline V lookup: CDR1 DFQATT, CDR2 SNEGSKA (reference sequence). The V end was cut by 0 bases, the J end by 5 bases, with 11 bases between. The CDR3 consists of 14 residues. CDR3 residues: CSARDPRGYQPQHF. The CDR3 DNA reads TGCAGTGCTAGAGATCCCCGGGGCTATCAGCCCCAGCATTTT.

This clonotype was counted ten times or more. The V gene is TRBV18, the J gene TRBJ1-2; D unresolved. Trimming removed 3 bases at V and 8 bases at J, with 13 bases between. This CDR3 has 13 residues. CDR1 and CDR2 (germline): KGHSH, LQKENI. The CDR3 region is CASSPSVEGGYTF. For the CDR3, the DNA is TGTGCCAGCTCACCCTCAGTCGAGGGAGGCTACACCTTC.

The table lists this clonotype with many counts. The rearrangement joins TRBV6-1 to TRBJ1-5; TRBD1 matches 11 bases. Germline CDR1 reads MNHNS; CDR2 reads SASEGT. There are 14 residues in the CDR3. After removal of 7 bases from V and 5 bases from J, the junction contained 4 bases not matched to a gene. The CDR3 DNA reads TGTGCCAGCAATAGGGACAGGGGGGATCAGCCCCAGCATTTT. The encoded protein is CASNRDRGDQPQHF.

In its sample, this clonotype was seen many times. The rearrangement joins TRBV30 to TRBJ1-1, with D uncertain. The CDR3 runs 13 residues. CDR1 is GTSNPN, CDR2 SVGIG, per germline (reference sequence). V lost 4 bases, J lost 2 bases, and 11 bases lay in between. The CDR3 is CAWISRVNTEAFF. The CDR3 nucleotides are TGTGCCTGGATTTCTCGGGTAAACACTGAAGCTTTCTTT.

The sample holds a few counts of this clonotype. The rearrangement uses TRBV19 and TRBJ2-3; D is unresolved. V lost 5 bases and J 0 bases, leaving 12 bases between the germline ends. The CDR3 contains 15 residues. Germline V gene data show CDR1 as LNHDA and CDR2 as SQIVND (reference sequence). The CDR3 bases are TGTGCCAGTAGTCCGGACGGAAGTAGCACAGATACGCAGTATTTT. Translated: CASSPDGSSTDTQYF.

V is TRBV5-5 and J is TRBJ2-7; D is uncertain. This CDR3 has 11 residues. Trimming removed 2 bases from V and 6 bases from J, with 6 bases in between. Looked up from germline, CDR1 is SGHKS and CDR2 is YYEKEE (reference sequence). The CDR3 reads CASSLQLEQYF. CDR3 DNA sequence: TGTGCCAGCAGCTTACAACTCGAGCAGTACTTC. Combining the CDR3 with reference TRBV5-5 and TRBJ2-7 gives the whole variable domain DAGVTQSPTHLIKTRGQQVTLRCSPISGHKSVSWYQQVLGQGPQFIFQYYEKEERGRGNFPDRFSARQFPNYSSELNVNALLLGDSALYLCASSLQLEQYFGPGTRLTVT.

V is TRBV6-1 and J is TRBJ1-5; perhaps TRBD1 as D (6 bases). The CDR3 spans 15 residues. Between the trimmed V and J ends, which lost 1 base and 6 bases, there was a span of 13 bases. CDR1 and CDR2 from the germline V gene are MNHNS and SASEGT. The CDR3 DNA reads TGTGCCAGCAGTGAAGTCGGGGGGGCGGCTCAGCCCCAGCATTTT. This sequence encodes CASSEVGGAAQPQHF.

The table lists this clonotype with many counts. The V and J genes are TRBV5-1 and TRBJ2-1; D is possibly TRBD1 or TRBD2 (6 bases each). Trimming pared 1 base from V and 2 bases from J, leaving 10 bases between. This CDR3 spans 15 amino acids. Germline lookup yields CDR1 SGHRS and CDR2 YFSETQ. The CDR3 region has the DNA TGCGCCAGCAGCTTGATGGGGGGCGCCTACAATGAGCAGTTCTTC. Its protein is CASSLMGGAYNEQFF.

This clonotype was seen many times. V and J are TRBV5-1 and TRBJ2-5, with 9 bases aligning to TRBD1. Germline CDR1 and CDR2: SGHRS and YFSETQ. This CDR3 has 14 residues. With 3 bases clipped from V and 5 bases from J, the junction kept 5 bases outside the gene matches. The CDR3, as DNA: TGCGCCAGCAGCTCACAGGGGGCCTGGGAGACCCAGTACTTC. Translating it yields CASSSQGAWETQYF. Full variable domain (missing parts from reference TRBV5-1 and TRBJ2-5): KAGVTQTPRYLIKTRGQQVTLSCSPISGHRSVSWYQQTPGQGLQFLFEYFSETQRNKGNFPGRFSGRQFSNSRSEMNVSTLELGDSALYLCASSSQGAWETQYFGPGTRLLVL.

This clonotype was counted many times. The J gene is TRBJ2-1, the V gene TRBV28; 10 bases match TRBD1. The CDR3 is made up of 14 amino acids. Trimming took 5 bases from V and 8 from J; bases not matched to a gene: 6. From germline, CDR1 is MDHEN and CDR2 SYDVKM. The CDR3 nucleotides are TGTGCCAGCAGTCCGCGGACAGGGGGAGATGAGCAGTTCTTC. Translation gives CASSPRTGGDEQFF.

V is TRBV29-1 and J is TRBJ2-1, with 7 bases identical to TRBD2. The germline V gene encodes CDR1 SQVTM and CDR2 ANQGSEA. The CDR3 contains 16 residues. V lost 4 bases to trimming and J lost 7 bases; unmatched junction nucleotides: 16. CDR3: CSVGGGTGVLGNEQFF. CDR3 sequence (DNA): TGCAGCGTTGGGGGGGGGACTGGGGTTTTGGGAAATGAGCAGTTCTTC.